These 21 T cell receptor beta chains share one sample of origin, sequenced in a study of immune evolution from preneoplasia to lung adenocarcinoma. Here immunoSEQ multiplex PCR was the method, and the copy in TCRdb shows in-frame clones only, minus some. The table includes about 9,400 clones, 90% detected once. Specimen: FFPE invasive lung adenocarcinoma tissue. Every receptor here comes from a person aged 65 to 85 with invasive lung adenocarcinoma.

V gene TRBV5-6 combines with J gene TRBJ1-4; D remains ambiguous. The V and J ends lost 4 bases and 2 bases respectively, with 3 bases between them. The germline gives CDR1 SGHDT, CDR2 YYEEEE. CDR3 length: 12 amino acids. CDR3 residues: CASSLTNEKLFF. DNA for the CDR3: TGTGCCAGCAGCCTCACTAATGAAAAACTGTTTTTT.

The chain uses TRBV15 and TRBJ1-1; tentative D call: TRBD1 (6 bases). CDR1 and CDR2 (germline): LNHNV, YYDKDF (reference sequence). Trimming cost V 5 bases and J 6 bases, with 10 bases left between them. The CDR3 totals 12 residues. Written as DNA, the CDR3 is TGTGCCACCAGCCGGACAGTCTCTGAAGCTTTCTTT. It yields the protein CATSRTVSEAFF.

The chain links TRBV28 to TRBJ1-4; D gene ambiguous. The germline gives CDR1 MDHEN, CDR2 SYDVKM. The CDR3 is 12 amino acids. Trimming took off 4 bases at V and 8 bases at J, with 8 bases between the two ends. The CDR3 spells CASSSRTEKLFF. CDR3 bases: TGTGCCAGCAGTTCCCGAACCGAAAAACTGTTTTTT.

The chain links TRBV10-2 to TRBJ2-3, with D tentatively TRBD2 (7 bases). Trimming stripped 4 bases from V and 3 bases from J, with 11 bases between. The CDR3 sequence is 14 residues long. Germline lookup yields CDR1 WSHSY and CDR2 SAAADI. Here the CDR3 DNA reads TGCGCCAGCAGTGCAGAGGGGGGGACAGATACGCAGTATTTT. As protein: CASSAEGGTDTQYF.

The rearrangement joins TRBV28 to TRBJ2-4; 7 bases are shared with TRBD1. V trimming: 6 bases; J trimming: 0 bases; junction bases outside the gene matches: 11. CDR1 is MDHEN and CDR2 is SYDVKM in the germline V gene. The CDR3 loop spans 17 amino acids. The DNA for the CDR3 is TGTGCCAGCAGCCCCCCACAGGGGTTGGTAGCCAAAAACATTCAGTACTTC. Protein sequence: CASSPPQGLVAKNIQYF.

This sequence joins TRBV5-1 and TRBJ1-1; D is unclear. This CDR3 comprises 14 residues. Trimming removed 0 bases from V and 3 bases from J, with 9 bases in between. Germline V gives CDR1 SGHRS, CDR2 YFSETQ. CDR3 in amino acids: CASSLALGDTEAFF. The CDR3 DNA reads TGCGCCAGCAGCTTGGCCCTGGGCGACACTGAAGCTTTCTTT. Looking up the rest from reference TRBV5-1 and TRBJ1-1 gives the full variable domain: KAGVTQTPRYLIKTRGQQVTLSCSPISGHRSVSWYQQTPGQGLQFLFEYFSETQRNKGNFPGRFSGRQFSNSRSEMNVSTLELGDSALYLCASSLALGDTEAFFGQGTRLTVV.

The chain carries TRBV7-2 and TRBJ2-2; 9 nucleotides agree with TRBD2. The CDR3 consists of 18 residues. CDR1 is SGHTA, CDR2 FQGNSA, per germline. Trimming took 6 bases from V and 0 from J; bases not matched to a gene: 11. The CDR3 DNA is TGTGCCAGCAGACTAAACCTACTAGCGGGTGCGAACACCGGGGAGCTGTTTTTT. Its protein is CASRLNLLAGANTGELFF.

This clone was picked up one time. The chain carries TRBV30 and TRBJ1-3; 8 bases agree with TRBD1. The CDR3 covers 14 residues. The germline V gene has CDR1 GTSNPN and CDR2 SVGIG (reference sequence). Losses at the gene ends were 3 bases for V and 3 bases for J; bases not matched to a gene: 4. CDR3 protein: CAWSLTGVGNTIYF. The CDR3, as DNA: TGTGCCTGGAGCCTGACAGGGGTTGGAAACACCATATATTTT.

This sequence joins TRBV30 and TRBJ2-7; TRBD2 might be the D (6 bases). Trimming shortened V by 2 bases and J by 4 bases, and 12 bases separated the two germline ends. CDR1 is GTSNPN, CDR2 SVGIG, per germline (reference sequence). There are 13 residues in the CDR3. In nucleotides, the CDR3 is TGTGCCTGGAGTAGGGGACTTCTATACGAGCAGTACTTC. It specifies CAWSRGLLYEQYF.

The gene calls are TRBV6-6 and TRBJ1-1; unclear D gene. V was trimmed by 5 bases and J by 5 bases, leaving 9 bases between them. Germline CDR1 and CDR2: MNHNY and SVGAGI (reference sequence). This CDR3 contains 12 residues. CDR3 DNA: TGTGCCAGCAGTCCGCAGGCTACTGAAGCTTTCTTT. The encoded protein is CASSPQATEAFF.

This chain links TRBV7-2 with TRBJ2-5; the D is unclear. Germline CDR1 SGHTA, CDR2 FQGNSA. The CDR3 sequence is 16 residues long. Deletions cut 4 bases from V and 1 base from J, with 16 bases between. The CDR3 DNA reads as TGTGCCAGCAGCTCCCGGCCACTCCGTACCCAAGAGACCCAGTACTTC. Residues: CASSSRPLRTQETQYF.

This clone was detected only once. This chain links TRBV7-8 with TRBJ2-3; D tentatively reads TRBD1 or TRBD2 (6 bases each). The germline V gene encodes CDR1 SGHVS and CDR2 FQNEAQ. CDR3 length equals 14 residues. Trimming took off 1 base at V and 2 bases at J, with 7 bases between the two ends. CDR3 in DNA: TGTGCCAGCAGCTTAGGGGGGGCCACAGATACGCAGTATTTT. It yields the protein CASSLGGATDTQYF. Drawing the rest from reference TRBV7-8 and TRBJ2-3, the complete variable domain is GAGVSQSPRYKVAKRGQDVALRCDPISGHVSLFWYQQALGQGPEFLTYFQNEAQLDKSGLPSDRFFAERPEGSVSTLKIQRTQQEDSAVYLCASSLGGATDTQYFGPGTRLTVL.

This chain links TRBV11-2 with TRBJ1-1; D is perhaps TRBD1 (5 bases). Germline assignment: CDR1 SGHAT and CDR2 FQNNGV. This CDR3 region has 14 residues. V gave up 0 bases and J gave up 4 bases, with 9 bases separating them. Written as DNA, the CDR3 is TGTGCCAGCAGCTTAGATTGGGACGGCACTGAAGCTTTCTTT. This encodes CASSLDWDGTEAFF.

This clone was observed once. J is TRBJ1-2 and V is TRBV30; D is undetermined. This CDR3 is 16 amino acids long. The V gene's germline CDR1 is GTSNPN and CDR2 SVGIG (reference sequence). Trimming took off 1 base at V and 1 base at J, with 16 bases between the two ends. The CDR3 DNA reads as TGTGCCTGGAGTGCCCCCTGGGGTAGCCTTAACTATGGCTACACCTTC. Translation: CAWSAPWGSLNYGYTF.

The V call is TRBV4-1, the J call TRBJ2-5, with D unresolved. Trimming removed 2 bases at V and 4 bases at J, with 11 bases between. The CDR3 spans 14 residues. Germline assignment: CDR1 MGHRA and CDR2 YSYEKL. This chain's CDR3 is CASSQFFYAETQYF. The DNA for the CDR3 is TGCGCCAGCAGCCAATTTTTTTACGCAGAGACCCAGTACTTC.

The rearrangement uses TRBV18 and TRBJ2-7; 7 bases fit TRBD1. CDR1 and CDR2 (germline): KGHSH, LQKENI. The CDR3 is made up of 16 amino acids. V was pared by 4 bases and J by 4 bases, with 13 bases of the junction left unmatched. The CDR3 reads CASSLHGQVLSYEQYF. The DNA for the CDR3 is TGTGCCAGCTCACTCCATGGACAGGTTTTAAGTTACGAGCAGTACTTC.

This chain joins TRBV2 and TRBJ2-5; 12 nucleotides match TRBD2. Germline-derived CDR1 and CDR2 are SNHLY and FYNNEI. The V gene end was trimmed by 2 bases and the J gene end by 5 bases; junction bases not matched to a gene: 3. The CDR3 is made up of 15 amino acids. The CDR3 DNA reads TGTGCCAGCAGTGAAACGACTAGCGGGGGCGAGACCCAGTACTTC. Translation gives CASSETTSGGETQYF.

This clone came up a few times. The chain employs TRBV2 and TRBJ1-1; D is undetermined. V gave up 8 bases and J gave up 1 base, with 14 bases separating them. CDR1 is SNHLY, CDR2 FYNNEI, per germline. The CDR3 extends over 14 amino acids. CDR3 coding DNA: TGTGCCAGCGCGGGAGGGCTTTCGAACACTGAAGCTTTCTTT. This translates into CASAGGLSNTEAFF.

This chain joins TRBV28 and TRBJ1-5, with unresolved D. The CDR3 sequence is 15 residues long. The germline CDR1 and CDR2 sequences are MDHEN and SYDVKM. Trimming pared 5 bases from V and 3 bases from J, leaving 14 bases between. The DNA for the CDR3 is TGTGCCAGCAGTACCCCAGGAGGGCCCAATCAGCCCCAGCATTTT. This translates into CASSTPGGPNQPQHF.

The chain carries TRBV6-5 and TRBJ1-5; D unresolved. This CDR3 is built from 14 residues. The V end lost 6 bases, the J end lost 0 bases, and 9 bases lay between the germline ends. Germline V lookup: CDR1 MNHEY, CDR2 SVGAGI. The chain's CDR3 is CASRGRYSNQPQHF. CDR3 coding DNA: TGTGCCAGCAGGGGCAGATATAGCAATCAGCCCCAGCATTTT.

V gene TRBV6-1 combines with J gene TRBJ1-1, with a possible D match to TRBD1 (6 bases). Trimming removed 11 bases at V and 0 bases at J, with 13 bases between. This CDR3 spans 13 amino acids. Germline loops: CDR1 MNHNS, CDR2 SASEGT. CDR3 sequence: CASAGVMNTEAFF. The CDR3, as DNA: TGTGCCTCCGCAGGGGTAATGAACACTGAAGCTTTCTTT.